This T cell receptor beta chain was sequenced in a study of blood T cell repertoires in COVID-19. Study-wide context: Samples came from the United States, Italy and Spain, spanning acute and convalescent COVID-19.

In the study's own analysis: Cell counts per sample came from amplifying reference gene primers. Libraries were prepared by immunoSEQ multiplex PCR; TCRdb keeps only in-frame clonotypes and omits some of them. V, J and clone size reflect that table, while D and trimming were determined from the DNA. The sample holds about 140,000 clones; roughly four fifths are singletons and the top ten take around 4.2%. Germline-derived CDR1 and CDR2 are KGHSH and LQKENI. The CDR3 totals 14 residues. V was trimmed by 5 bases and J by 10 bases, leaving 20 bases between them. The V call is TRBV18, the J call TRBJ1-2; D perhaps matches TRBD1 (5 bases). Sequencing was performed on peripheral blood. This clonotype was obtained from a woman older than 75 with active or convalescent COVID-19. The CDR3 sequence: CASSTTGRRSAYTF. CDR3 sequence (DNA): TGTGCCAGCTCAACAACAGGACGAAGGAGTGCCTACACCTTC.